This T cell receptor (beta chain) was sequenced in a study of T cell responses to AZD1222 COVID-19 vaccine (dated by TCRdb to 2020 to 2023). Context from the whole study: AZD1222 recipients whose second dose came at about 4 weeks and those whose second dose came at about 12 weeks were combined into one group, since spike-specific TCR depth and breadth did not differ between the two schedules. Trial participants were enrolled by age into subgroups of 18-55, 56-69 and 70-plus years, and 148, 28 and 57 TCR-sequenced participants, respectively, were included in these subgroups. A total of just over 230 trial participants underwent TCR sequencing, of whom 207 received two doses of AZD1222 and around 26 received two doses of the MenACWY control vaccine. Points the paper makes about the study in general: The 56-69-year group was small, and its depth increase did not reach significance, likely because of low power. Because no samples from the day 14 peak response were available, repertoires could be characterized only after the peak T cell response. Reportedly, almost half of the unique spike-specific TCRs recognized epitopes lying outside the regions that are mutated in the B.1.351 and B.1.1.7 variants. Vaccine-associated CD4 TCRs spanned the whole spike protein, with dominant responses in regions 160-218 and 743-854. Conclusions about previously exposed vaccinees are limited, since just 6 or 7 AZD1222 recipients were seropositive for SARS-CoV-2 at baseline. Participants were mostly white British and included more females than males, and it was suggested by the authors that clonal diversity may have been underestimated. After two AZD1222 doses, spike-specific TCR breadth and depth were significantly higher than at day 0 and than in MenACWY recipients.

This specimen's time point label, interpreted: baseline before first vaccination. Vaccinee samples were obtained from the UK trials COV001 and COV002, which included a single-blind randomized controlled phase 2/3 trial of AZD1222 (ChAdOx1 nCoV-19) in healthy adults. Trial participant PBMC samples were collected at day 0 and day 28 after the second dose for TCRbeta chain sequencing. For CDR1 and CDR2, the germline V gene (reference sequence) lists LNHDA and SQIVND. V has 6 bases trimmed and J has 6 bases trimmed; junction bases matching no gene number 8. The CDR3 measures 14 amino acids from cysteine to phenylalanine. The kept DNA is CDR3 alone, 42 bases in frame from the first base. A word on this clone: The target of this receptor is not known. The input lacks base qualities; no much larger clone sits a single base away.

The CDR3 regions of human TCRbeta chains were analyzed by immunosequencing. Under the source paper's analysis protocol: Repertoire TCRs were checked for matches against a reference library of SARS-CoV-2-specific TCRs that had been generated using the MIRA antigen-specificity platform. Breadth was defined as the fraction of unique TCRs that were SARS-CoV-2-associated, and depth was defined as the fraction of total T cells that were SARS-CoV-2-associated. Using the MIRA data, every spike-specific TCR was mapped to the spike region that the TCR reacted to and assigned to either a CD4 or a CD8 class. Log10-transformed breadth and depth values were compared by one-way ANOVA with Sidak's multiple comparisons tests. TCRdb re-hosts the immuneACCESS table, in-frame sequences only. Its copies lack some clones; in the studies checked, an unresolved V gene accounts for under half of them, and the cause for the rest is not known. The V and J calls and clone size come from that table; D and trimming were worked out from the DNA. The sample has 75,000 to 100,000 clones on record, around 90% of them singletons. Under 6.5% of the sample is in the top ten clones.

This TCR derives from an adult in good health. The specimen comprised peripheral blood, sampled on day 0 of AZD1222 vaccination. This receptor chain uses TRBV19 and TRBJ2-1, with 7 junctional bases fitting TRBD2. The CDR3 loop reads CASRIQAGINEQFF. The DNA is TGTGCCAGTAGGATTCAAGCGGGAATCAATGAGCAGTTCTTC.